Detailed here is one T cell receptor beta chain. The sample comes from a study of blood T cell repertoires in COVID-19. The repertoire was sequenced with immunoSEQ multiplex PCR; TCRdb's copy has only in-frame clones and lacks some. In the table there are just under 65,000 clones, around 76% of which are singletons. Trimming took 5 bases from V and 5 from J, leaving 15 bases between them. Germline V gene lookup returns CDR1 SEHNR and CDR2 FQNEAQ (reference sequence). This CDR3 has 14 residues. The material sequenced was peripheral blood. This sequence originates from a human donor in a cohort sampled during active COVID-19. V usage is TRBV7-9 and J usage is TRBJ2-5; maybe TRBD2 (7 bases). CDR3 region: CASSSGTFEETQYF. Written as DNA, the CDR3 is TGTGCCAGCAGCAGCGGGACATTCGAGGAGACCCAGTACTTC.